These T cell receptor beta chains were read from a single sample in a study of molecular identifiers for immune sequencing clone quantification. Via MiXCR, TCRdb re-called the PCR reads, giving one row per CDR3 protein. The sample holds 460,000 or so distinct CDR3 sequences; 20% to 25% are singletons and the top ten take around 0.84%. The material sequenced was naive CD8+ T cells from blood, with Jurkat cell RNA spiked in. These TCRs come from a human donor in good health. Some libraries in this study had Jurkat cell RNA spiked in. Each CDR3 is given with its conserved first and last residue.

V	CDR3
TRBV16	CASSQTGTGGTEAFF
TRBV11-2	CASSLPTSGGQETQYF
TRBV20-1	CSARNPQGIPYGYTF
TRBV7-9	CASSLGSDPYGYTF
TRBV7-2	CASSPGGVLTDTQYF
TRBV5-1	CASSYRDLNNEQFF
TRBV5-1	CASSLLPGLYEQYF
TRBV7-9	CASSPTGFSYNEQFF
TRBV13	CASRGLAGELFF
TRBV29-1	CSVGAKTGELFF
TRBV27	CASSLGRGLGTEAFF
TRBV6-6	CASSYTGQGAYEQYF
TRBV12-3/TRBV12-4	CASSNTRPSYNEQFF
TRBV4-1	CASSHPGQGDQPQHF
TRBV19	CASKGGANEKLFF
TRBV20-1	CSALDRGRSYEQYF
TRBV27	CASRVSRDRSSYEQYF
TRBV12-3/TRBV12-4	CASSPTGPGETQYF
TRBV6-4	CASSDLRAPYEQYF
TRBV5-4	CASSLEGAGGAYLTDTQYF
TRBV7-9	CASSPGQSYSYEQYF
TRBV4-2	CASSHKTGFNSGANVLTF
TRBV28	CASSFPYLGGELFF
TRBV15	CATSGPTGAEYNEQFF
TRBV20-1	CNAREGLSTEAFF
TRBV7-9	CASSLVQGNLGAFF
TRBV27	CASSSPGQPEAFF
TRBV27	CASSQNRGRQPQHF
TRBV11-2	CASSSDLAGANYNEQFF
TRBV7-9	CASSLSLGDHNSPLHF
TRBV29-1	CSVRVTEAFF
TRBV11-2	CASSPIGTRGETQYF
TRBV7-9	CASEGVRRQEQYF
TRBV12-3/TRBV12-4	CASRLGSSYEQYF
TRBV27	CASSKGQGYNEQYF
TRBV30	CAWSVGGLFSYEQYF
TRBV7-9	CASSLAGVAEETQYF
TRBV9	CASSVEMARSGETQYF
TRBV12-3/TRBV12-4	CASSFPGSEQYF
TRBV11-3	CASSAGVYATDTQYF
TRBV4-1	CASSQVPRGTGEAFF
TRBV6-5	CASSYGLSPATDTQYF
TRBV20-1	CSASAGTGVRVYSNQPQHF
TRBV24-1	CATSDSLGQGAYNEQFF
TRBV5-6	CASSFQNSGANVLTF
TRBV20-1	CSAEGQDITDTQYF
TRBV7-2	CASSMNPGSNQPQHF
TRBV27	CASSHRGQNQPQHF